Sequencing of this T cell receptor (beta chain) was carried out in a study of blood T cell repertoires in COVID-19. Looking at the study overall: The study drew acute and convalescent COVID-19 samples from the United States, Italy and Spain.

This CDR3 comprises 13 residues. The germline CDR1 and CDR2 sequences are MRHNA and SNTAGT. The V and J ends lost 6 bases and 10 bases, in that order; junction bases with no gene match: 7. Participants, roughly 18 to 90 years old, spanned fewer than 25 US areas. Participants' reported clinical history set cohort assignment. Authors' analysis steps: How many nucleated cells were present was estimated from reference gene primer amplification. Here immunoSEQ multiplex PCR was the method, and the copy in TCRdb shows in-frame clones only, minus some. The V and J calls and clone size are taken from that table; D and trimming were inferred from the DNA. The data show some 190,000 clones, roughly 84% seen once.

Sequencing was carried out using PBMCs or T cells enriched from blood (not recorded which). The clonotype originates from a woman in her twenties or thirties who had recovered from COVID-19. This chain links TRBV6-4 with TRBJ2-1; 9 nucleotides match TRBD2. CDR3: CASRDSGGTEQFF. CDR3 DNA sequence: TGTGCCAGCAGGGATAGCGGGGGTACCGAGCAGTTCTTC.